This record covers a single TCR beta chain. Germline lookup yields CDR1 SGHRS and CDR2 YFSETQ. V lost 0 bases to trimming and J lost 4 bases, with 7 bases between them. The CDR3 runs to 13 residues. As processed by the authors: Nucleated cell counts were estimated from reference gene primer amplification. Produced via immunoSEQ multiplex PCR; TCRdb's table is partial and in-frame only. The DNA was the basis for D and trimming; V, J and clone size are from that table. Of over 150,000 clones listed, around 83% are singletons. This sample stems from a study of blood T cell repertoires in COVID-19. Turning to the study itself: The origin of the acute and convalescent COVID-19 samples was the United States, Italy and Spain. From T cells, B-cell-depleted T cells, or PBMCs came the material, which was cDNA or gDNA.

Material for sequencing was peripheral blood. This chain joins TRBV5-1 and TRBJ1-1, with D tentatively TRBD1 (5 bases). This clonotype was obtained from a man between 50 and 59 years old with active or convalescent COVID-19. The CDR3 coding sequence is TGCGCCAGCAGCTTGGTCCAGGGCACTGAAGCTTTCTTT. Its protein is CASSLVQGTEAFF.